The T cell receptor (beta chain) described here comes from a study of blood T cell repertoires in COVID-19. Study information: Acute-phase and convalescent COVID-19 samples originated in the United States, Italy and Spain. PBMCs, B-cell-depleted T cells, or T cells provided the cDNA or gDNA that made up the material.

Original processing methods: How many nucleated cells were present was estimated from reference gene primer amplification. The assay was immunoSEQ multiplex PCR, and TCRdb's table has in-frame clones only and misses some. The DNA was the basis for D and trimming; V, J and clone size are from that table. This sample has more than 200,000 clones, with about 88% found just once. V was clipped by 1 base and J by 3 bases; unmatched bases: 2. Germline V lookup: CDR1 SEHNR, CDR2 FQNEAQ (reference sequence). CDR3 length: 15 residues. The receptor was isolated from a young man with active or convalescent COVID-19. The chain employs TRBV7-9 and TRBJ2-1; 8 bases match TRBD1. Sequencing was done on a sample of peripheral blood. The CDR3 is CASSLGTGLYNEQFF. The DNA of the CDR3 is TGTGCCAGCAGCTTAGGGACAGGGCTCTACAATGAGCAGTTCTTC.